This T cell receptor beta chain was captured in a study of blood T cell repertoires in COVID-19. About the study: Sites in the United States, Italy and Spain provided acute and convalescent COVID-19 samples. T cells, B-cell-depleted T cells, or PBMCs provided the cDNA or gDNA that served as material.

As handled by the study authors: Reference gene primer amplification gave estimated nucleated cell counts. The repertoire was sequenced with immunoSEQ multiplex PCR; TCRdb's copy has only in-frame clones and lacks some. V, J and clone size are those of that table, while D and trimming were read from the DNA. The repertoire holds 130,000 to 150,000 clones, with over 75% as singletons. Sequencing input: peripheral blood. This TCR was recovered from a man between 70 and 80 years old with acute or convalescent COVID-19.

This CDR3 reads CASIKTGGGQTNTEAFF. As DNA, the CDR3 is TGTGCCAGCATAAAGACAGGGGGCGGTCAGACGAACACTGAAGCTTTCTTT. V and J are TRBV27 and TRBJ1-1; 10 nucleotides line up with TRBD1. The trim removed 7 bases at V and 1 base at J, leaving 12 bases unmatched. Germline CDR1 reads MNHEY; CDR2 reads SMNVEV (reference sequence). This CDR3 spans 17 amino acids.